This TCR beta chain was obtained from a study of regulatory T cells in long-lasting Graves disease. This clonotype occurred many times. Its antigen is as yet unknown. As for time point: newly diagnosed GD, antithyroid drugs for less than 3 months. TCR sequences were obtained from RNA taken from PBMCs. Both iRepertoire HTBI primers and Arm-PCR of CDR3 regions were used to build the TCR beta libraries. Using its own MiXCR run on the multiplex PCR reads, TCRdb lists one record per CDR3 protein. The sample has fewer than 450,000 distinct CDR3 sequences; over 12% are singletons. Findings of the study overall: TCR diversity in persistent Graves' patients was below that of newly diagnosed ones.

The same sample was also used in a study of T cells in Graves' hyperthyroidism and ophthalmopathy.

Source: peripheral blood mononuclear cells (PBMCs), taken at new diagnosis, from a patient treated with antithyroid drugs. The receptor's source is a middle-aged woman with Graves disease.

DNA for the CDR3: TGCAGCGTTGACCGCAGGGGGACAGGGGGGCAAGAGACCCAGTACTTC. The encoded protein is CSVDRRGTGGQETQYF. This chain connects TRBV29-1 to TRBJ2-5; 11 bases agree with TRBD1. The CDR3 spans 16 residues. From germline, CDR1 is SQVTM and CDR2 ANQGSEA. The V segment lost 3 bases and the J segment 2 bases; nucleotides outside the gene matches: 8.